Described below is a single T cell receptor (beta chain) sequence and its context. Its antigen is unknown. The record originates from a study of early T cells in non-severe SARS-CoV-2 infection. Turning to the study itself: Whole-blood bulk RNA, unsorted, was sequenced, and chains were unpaired. Study conclusions and caveats: Anti-spike CD8 specificities were favored by VDJdb matching, whose results missed private and CD4 specificities.

The V segment lost 6 bases and the J segment 12 bases; nucleotides outside the gene matches: 7. The germline V gene encodes CDR1 LNHDA and CDR2 SQIVND (reference sequence). CDR3 length equals 12 residues. Individual cDNA molecules were tagged with unique molecular identifiers. TCRdb recomputed calls from the 5' RACE reads with MiXCR, one row per CDR3 protein. The repertoire holds roughly 34,000 distinct CDR3 sequences, with over 5% as singletons. The sequenced material came from whole blood. The chain uses TRBV19 and TRBJ1-4, with 7 bases matching TRBD1. This sequence was found in an adult who was a healthcare worker with PCR-confirmed SARS-CoV-2 infection or an uninfected control (not recorded which). The CDR3: CASSSRQGQLFF. The DNA for the CDR3 is TGTGCCAGTAGCTCTAGACAGGGTCAACTGTTTTTT.